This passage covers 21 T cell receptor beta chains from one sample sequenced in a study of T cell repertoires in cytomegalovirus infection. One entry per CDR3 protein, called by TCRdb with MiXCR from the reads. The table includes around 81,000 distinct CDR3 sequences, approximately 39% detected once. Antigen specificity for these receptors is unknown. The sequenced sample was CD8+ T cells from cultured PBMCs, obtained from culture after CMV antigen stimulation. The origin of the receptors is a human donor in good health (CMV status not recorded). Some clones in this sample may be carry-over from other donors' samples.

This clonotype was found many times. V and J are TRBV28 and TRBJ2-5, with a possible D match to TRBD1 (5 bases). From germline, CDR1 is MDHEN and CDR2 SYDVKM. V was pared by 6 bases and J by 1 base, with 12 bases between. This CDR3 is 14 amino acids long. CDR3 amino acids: CASSQTGRQETQYF. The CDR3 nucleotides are TGTGCCAGCAGCCAAACAGGTCGCCAAGAGACCCAGTACTTC.

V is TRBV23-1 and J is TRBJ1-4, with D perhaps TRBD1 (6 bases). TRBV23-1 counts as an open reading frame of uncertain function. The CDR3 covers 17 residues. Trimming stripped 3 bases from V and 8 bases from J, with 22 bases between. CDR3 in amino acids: CASSHPGARGAGEKLFF. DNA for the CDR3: TGCGCCAGCAGTCACCCCGGAGCCCGGGGGGCCGGGGAAAAACTGTTTTTT.

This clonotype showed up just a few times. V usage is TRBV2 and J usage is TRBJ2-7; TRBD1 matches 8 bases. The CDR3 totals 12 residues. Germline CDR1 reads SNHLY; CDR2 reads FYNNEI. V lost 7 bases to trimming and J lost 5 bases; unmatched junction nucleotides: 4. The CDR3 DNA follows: TGTGCCAGCACTCGACAGGGGAACGAGCAGTACTTC. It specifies CASTRQGNEQYF.

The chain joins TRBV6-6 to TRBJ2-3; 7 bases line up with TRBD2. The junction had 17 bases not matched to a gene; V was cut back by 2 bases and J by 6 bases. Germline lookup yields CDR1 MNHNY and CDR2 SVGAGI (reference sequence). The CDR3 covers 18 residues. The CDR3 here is CASSYPSPHKRGADTQYF. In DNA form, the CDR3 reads TGTGCCAGCAGTTACCCCTCCCCTCATAAGCGGGGAGCCGATACGCAGTATTTT.

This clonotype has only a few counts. The CDR3 loop reads CASSQDRTAPGNEQFF. DNA for the CDR3: TGCGCCAGCAGCCAAGATCGGACAGCCCCTGGCAATGAGCAGTTCTTC. V is TRBV4-3 and J is TRBJ2-1, with D perhaps matching TRBD1 (6 bases). Per germline, CDR1 LGHNA and CDR2 YSLEER. V lost 0 bases, J lost 6 bases, and 15 bases lay in between. The CDR3 runs 16 residues.

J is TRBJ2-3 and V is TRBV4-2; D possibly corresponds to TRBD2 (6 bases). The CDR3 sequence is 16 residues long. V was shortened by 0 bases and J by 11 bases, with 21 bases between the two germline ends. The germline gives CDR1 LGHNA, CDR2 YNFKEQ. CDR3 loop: CASSQDPGLPSDVQYF. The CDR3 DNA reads TGTGCCAGCAGCCAAGATCCGGGACTCCCGTCCGATGTGCAGTATTTT.

CDR3 sequence reads: CASRTGTGSLNTEAFF. CDR3 nucleotides: TGTGCCAGCAGGACCGGGACAGGGAGTTTGAACACTGAAGCTTTCTTT. This chain links TRBV6-1 with TRBJ1-1; 9 bases are a match to TRBD1. V lost 6 bases and J lost 0; bases outside the gene matches: 8. There are 16 residues in the CDR3. The germline CDR1 and CDR2 sequences are MNHNS and SASEGT.

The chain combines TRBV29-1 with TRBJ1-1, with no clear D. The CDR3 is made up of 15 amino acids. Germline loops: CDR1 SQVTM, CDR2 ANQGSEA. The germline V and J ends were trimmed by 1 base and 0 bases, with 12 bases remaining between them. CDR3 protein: CSVEVSGDMNTEAFF. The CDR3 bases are TGCAGCGTTGAAGTTAGCGGGGATATGAACACTGAAGCTTTCTTT.

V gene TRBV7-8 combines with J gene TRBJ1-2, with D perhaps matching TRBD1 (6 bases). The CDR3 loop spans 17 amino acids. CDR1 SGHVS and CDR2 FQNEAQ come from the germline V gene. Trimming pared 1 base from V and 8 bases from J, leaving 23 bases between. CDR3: CASSLEVRGSLYPGYTF. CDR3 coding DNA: TGTGCCAGCAGCTTAGAGGTCAGGGGTTCTTTGTATCCGGGCTACACCTTC.

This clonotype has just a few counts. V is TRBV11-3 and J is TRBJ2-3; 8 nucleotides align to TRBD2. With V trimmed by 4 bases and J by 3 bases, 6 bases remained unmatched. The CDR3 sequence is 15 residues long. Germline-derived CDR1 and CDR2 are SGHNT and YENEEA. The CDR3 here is CASSSDRLATDTQYF. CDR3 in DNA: TGTGCCAGCAGCTCGGACAGACTAGCGACAGATACGCAGTATTTT.

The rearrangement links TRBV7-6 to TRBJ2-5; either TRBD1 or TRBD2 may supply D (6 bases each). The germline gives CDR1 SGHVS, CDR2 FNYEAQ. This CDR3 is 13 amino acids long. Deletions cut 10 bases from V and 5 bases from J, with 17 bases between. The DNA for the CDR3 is TGTGCCACCAAAACACGGGGGCAGGAGACCCAGTACTTC. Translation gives CATKTRGQETQYF.

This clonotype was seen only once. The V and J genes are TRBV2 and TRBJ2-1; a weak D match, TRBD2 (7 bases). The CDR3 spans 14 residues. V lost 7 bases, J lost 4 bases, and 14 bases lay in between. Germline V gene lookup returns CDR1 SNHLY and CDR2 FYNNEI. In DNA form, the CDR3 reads TGTGCCAGCACCGAGGGGGGGGGATACAATGAGCAGTTCTTC. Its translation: CASTEGGGYNEQFF.

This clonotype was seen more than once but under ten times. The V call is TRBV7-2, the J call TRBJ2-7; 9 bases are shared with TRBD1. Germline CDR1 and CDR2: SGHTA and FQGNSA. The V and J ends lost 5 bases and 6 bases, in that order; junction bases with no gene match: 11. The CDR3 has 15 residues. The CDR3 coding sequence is TGTGCCAGCAGCCTCGAATCCGGGACAGGGCCCGAGCAGTACTTC. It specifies CASSLESGTGPEQYF.

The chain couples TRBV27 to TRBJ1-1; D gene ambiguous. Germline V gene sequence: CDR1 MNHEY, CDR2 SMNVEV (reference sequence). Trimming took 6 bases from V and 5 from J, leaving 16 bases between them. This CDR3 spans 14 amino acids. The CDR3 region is CASSGFGWRTEAFF. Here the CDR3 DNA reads TGTGCCAGCAGCGGGTTTGGCTGGCGAACTGAAGCTTTCTTT.

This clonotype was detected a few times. CDR3 bases: TGTGCCAGCAGTTTGGTTCAGGGGGCTGGCTACACCTTC. It specifies CASSLVQGAGYTF. The J gene is TRBJ1-2, the V gene TRBV27; 8 bases match TRBD1. The V gene's germline CDR1 is MNHEY and CDR2 SMNVEV (reference sequence). V shed 3 bases and J 7 bases; nucleotides not matched to a gene: 4. The CDR3 contains 13 residues.

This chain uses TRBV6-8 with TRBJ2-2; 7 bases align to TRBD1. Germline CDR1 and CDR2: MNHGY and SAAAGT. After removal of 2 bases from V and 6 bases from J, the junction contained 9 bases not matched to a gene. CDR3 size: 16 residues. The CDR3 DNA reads TGTGCCAGCAGTTACGACACAGAGACAGGGTCCGGGGAGCTGTTTTTT. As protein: CASSYDTETGSGELFF.

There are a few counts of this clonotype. The CDR3 loop reads CASSQYPSELSYEQFF. CDR3 nucleotides: TGTGCCAGCAGCCAATACCCATCGGAATTAAGCTATGAGCAGTTCTTC. This chain uses TRBV4-2 with TRBJ2-1; no firm D call. The V gene lost 2 bases and the J gene lost 8 bases, with 19 bases spanning the gap. CDR1 LGHNA and CDR2 YNFKEQ come from the germline V gene. The CDR3 covers 16 residues.

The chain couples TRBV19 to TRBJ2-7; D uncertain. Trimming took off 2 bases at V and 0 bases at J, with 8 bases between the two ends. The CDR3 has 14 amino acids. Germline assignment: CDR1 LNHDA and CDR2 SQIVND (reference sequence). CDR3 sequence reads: CASSISRSSYEQYF. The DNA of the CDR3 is TGTGCCAGTAGTATATCCAGGAGCTCCTACGAGCAGTACTTC.

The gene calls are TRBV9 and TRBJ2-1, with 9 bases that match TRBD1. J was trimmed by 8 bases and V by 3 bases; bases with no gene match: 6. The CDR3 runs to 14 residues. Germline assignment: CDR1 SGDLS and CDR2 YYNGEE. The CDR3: CASSARDRVDEQFF. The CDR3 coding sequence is TGTGCCAGCAGCGCCCGGGACAGGGTTGATGAGCAGTTCTTC.

This chain's CDR3 is CASSDQNTEAFF. DNA for the CDR3: TGTGCCAGCAGTGATCAGAACACTGAAGCTTTCTTT. The chain links TRBV27 to TRBJ1-1, with unresolved D. The CDR3 runs 12 residues. Germline V lookup: CDR1 MNHEY, CDR2 SMNVEV (reference sequence). V was pared by 5 bases and J by 1 base, with 5 bases between.

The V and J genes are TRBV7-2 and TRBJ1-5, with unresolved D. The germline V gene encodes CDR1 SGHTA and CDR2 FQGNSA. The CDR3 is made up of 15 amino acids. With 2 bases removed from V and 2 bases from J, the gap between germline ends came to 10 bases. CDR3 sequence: CASSLSNSRNQPQHF. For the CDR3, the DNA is TGTGCCAGCAGCTTATCGAACAGCCGCAATCAGCCCCAGCATTTT. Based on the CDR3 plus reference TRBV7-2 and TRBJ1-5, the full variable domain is GAGVSQSPSNKVTEKGKDVELRCDPISGHTALYWYRQSLGQGLEFLIYFQGNSAPDKSGLPSDRFSAERTGGSVSTLTIQRTQQEDSAVYLCASSLSNSRNQPQHFGDGTRLSIL.